Below, 22 T cell receptor beta chains from the same sample are listed, as sequenced in a study of T-cell reconstitution after alpha-beta-depleted transplantation in children. The TCRbeta library incorporated unique molecular identifiers. TCRdb independently ran MiXCR on the PCR reads; one entry per CDR3 protein. The sample gives about 90,000 distinct CDR3 sequences, around 15% of which show up once; roughly 21% is in the top ten. Sample: PBMCs, mostly from graft donor cells, taken 180 days after TCRalphabeta/CD19-depleted stem cell transplant. The origin of the receptors is a male patient aged 2 to 10 who had a stem cell transplant for acute lymphoblastic leukemia, so the T cells may come from the graft donor.

This rearrangement joins TRBV12-3 or TRBV12-4 to TRBJ2-7, with 9 nucleotides matching TRBD1. This CDR3 spans 14 amino acids. Trimming at V came to 6 bases and at J to 3 bases, leaving 6 bases not matched to a gene. The CDR3 loop reads CASSYRDRDYEQYF. CDR3 sequence (DNA): TGTGCCAGCAGCTACCGGGACAGGGACTACGAGCAGTACTTC.

This clonotype appeared a few times. The CDR3 is CSASASTNYGYTF. The CDR3 coding sequence is TGCAGTGCAAGTGCCTCGACGAACTATGGCTACACCTTC. This chain links TRBV20-1 with TRBJ1-2; D is ambiguous. Germline V gene lookup returns CDR1 DFQATT and CDR2 SNEGSKA (reference sequence). Trimming left V 6 bases short and J 2 bases short, with 13 bases between. This CDR3 is 13 amino acids long.

This clonotype was detected many times. This chain joins TRBV20-1 and TRBJ1-1, with D maybe TRBD1 (6 bases). Germline V CDR1 and CDR2: DFQATT, SNEGSKA (reference sequence). The CDR3 has 14 residues. V shed 6 bases and J shed 0 bases, with 14 bases lying between them. The DNA of the CDR3 is TGCAGTGCCCAATTGACAGGTTTGAACACTGAAGCTTTCTTT. This translates into CSAQLTGLNTEAFF.

This clonotype was found a few times. The gene calls are TRBV12-3 or TRBV12-4 and TRBJ1-4; possibly TRBD1 for D (6 bases). Trimming pared 2 bases from V and 8 bases from J, leaving 15 bases between. CDR3 length: 15 amino acids. The CDR3 protein is CASSLFGGGTEKLFF. CDR3 coding DNA: TGTGCCAGCAGTTTATTTGGGGGAGGGACAGAAAAACTGTTTTTT.

This clonotype came up a few times. The rearrangement uses TRBV5-1 and TRBJ1-2; a weak D match, TRBD1 (5 bases). The V and J ends lost 4 bases and 3 bases respectively, with 10 bases between them. Germline V gives CDR1 SGHRS, CDR2 YFSETQ. The CDR3 loop spans 13 amino acids. CDR3 sequence (DNA): TGCGCCAGCAGCCCACAGGCGTACTATGGCTACACCTTC. This translates into CASSPQAYYGYTF.

This clonotype has a handful of counts. The rearrangement links TRBV7-8 to TRBJ1-5; 7 positions match TRBD1. Losses at the gene ends were 5 bases for V and 3 bases for J; bases not matched to a gene: 10. CDR3 length: 16 residues. Germline CDR1 reads SGHVS; CDR2 reads FQNEAQ. The CDR3 protein is CASSPYDREINQPQHF. The CDR3 nucleotides are TGTGCCAGCAGCCCATACGACAGGGAGATCAATCAGCCCCAGCATTTT.

The table lists this clonotype with many counts. The rearrangement joins TRBV20-1 to TRBJ1-3; TRBD1 aligns across 9 bases. The CDR3 consists of 16 residues. V trimming: 3 bases; J trimming: 1 base; junction bases outside the gene matches: 7. Germline V gives CDR1 DFQATT, CDR2 SNEGSKA (reference sequence). The chain's CDR3 is CSARDPGTGSGNTIYF. CDR3 in DNA: TGCAGTGCTAGGGATCCCGGGACAGGGTCTGGAAACACCATATATTTT.

The chain links TRBV7-3 to TRBJ2-1; TRBD2 aligns across 10 bases. In germline, CDR1 is SGHTA, CDR2 FQGTGA. The CDR3 runs 15 residues. Trimming took 4 bases from V and 4 from J; bases not matched to a gene: 4. The CDR3 reads CASSYLAGDYNEQFF. The CDR3 nucleotides are TGTGCCAGCAGCTATCTAGCGGGGGATTACAATGAGCAGTTCTTC. The full variable domain, with the rest looked up from reference TRBV7-3 and TRBJ2-1, is GAGVSQTPSNKVTEKGKYVELRCDPISGHTALYWYRQSLGQGPEFLIYFQGTGAADDSGLPNDRFFAVRPEGSVSTLKIQRTERGDSAVYLCASSYLAGDYNEQFFGPGTRLTVL.

This clonotype was recorded a few times. V gene TRBV27 combines with J gene TRBJ1-1, with D unresolved. This CDR3 has 14 residues. Looked up from germline, CDR1 is MNHEY and CDR2 is SMNVEV (reference sequence). V was cut by 4 bases and J by 1 base, with 10 bases left in between. CDR3 nucleotide sequence: TGTGCCAGCAGTTCCGGGCAGGCGAACACTGAAGCTTTCTTT. This encodes CASSSGQANTEAFF.

This clonotype appeared a few times. The V and J genes are TRBV5-1 and TRBJ2-7; possibly TRBD1 for D (6 bases). Germline loops: CDR1 SGHRS, CDR2 YFSETQ. The CDR3 sequence is 14 residues long. V was clipped by 7 bases and J by 5 bases, with 19 bases between them. CDR3 in amino acids: CASGPDSPSDEQYF. CDR3 bases: TGCGCCAGCGGTCCGGACAGCCCCTCGGACGAGCAGTACTTC.

The chain links TRBV6-1 to TRBJ2-2; tentatively, D is TRBD2 (7 bases). Germline values: CDR1 MNHNS, CDR2 SASEGT. The CDR3 extends over 14 amino acids. CDR3 nucleotide sequence: TGTGCTACCTGGGGGGGGCTCAACACCGGGGAGCTGTTTTTT. This codes for CATWGGLNTGELFF.

This clonotype appeared many times. V is TRBV12-3 or TRBV12-4 and J is TRBJ2-7; D uncertain. V was pared by 1 base and J by 2 bases, with 6 bases between. This CDR3 has 13 residues. The CDR3 loop reads CASSLDVPYEQYF. The CDR3 DNA reads TGTGCCAGCAGTTTAGATGTCCCCTACGAGCAGTACTTC.

This chain connects TRBV5-1 to TRBJ2-7; D remains ambiguous. Trimming stripped 9 bases from V and 1 base from J, with 11 bases between. The CDR3 is 12 amino acids. Germline V gene sequence: CDR1 SGHRS, CDR2 YFSETQ. The CDR3 region has the DNA TGCGCCATCAAGCTGGGGTCCTACGAGCAGTACTTC. Translating it yields CAIKLGSYEQYF.

This clonotype occurred a few times. The chain carries TRBV5-6 and TRBJ1-5; TRBD1 aligns across 8 bases. The CDR3 runs to 15 residues. V lost 4 bases to trimming and J lost 5 bases; unmatched junction nucleotides: 8. Germline V gives CDR1 SGHDT, CDR2 YYEEEE. The CDR3, as DNA: TGTGCCAGCAGCCTCCTTCAGGGGGCAGATCAGCCCCAGCATTTT. Protein: CASSLLQGADQPQHF.

The chain employs TRBV20-1 and TRBJ2-7; D perhaps matches TRBD2 (5 bases). The CDR3 totals 10 residues. Germline V CDR1 and CDR2: DFQATT, SNEGSKA (reference sequence). Between the trimmed V and J ends, which lost 7 bases and 1 base, there was a span of 5 bases. CDR3 DNA sequence: TGCAGTGGAGGGTCCTACGAGCAGTACTTC. Protein: CSGGSYEQYF.

V gene TRBV5-1 combines with J gene TRBJ1-4, with TRBD1 matching 7 bases. The germline CDR1 and CDR2 sequences are SGHRS and YFSETQ. This CDR3 has 14 amino acids. After removal of 4 bases from V and 7 bases from J, the junction contained 7 bases not matched to a gene. CDR3 DNA: TGCGCCAGCAGCGGGACAGAGGGGAGTGAAAAACTGTTTTTT. Protein product: CASSGTEGSEKLFF. The full variable domain, with the rest looked up from reference TRBV5-1 and TRBJ1-4, is KAGVTQTPRYLIKTRGQQVTLSCSPISGHRSVSWYQQTPGQGLQFLFEYFSETQRNKGNFPGRFSGRQFSNSRSEMNVSTLELGDSALYLCASSGTEGSEKLFFGSGTQLSVL.

This clonotype has at least ten counts. The rearrangement uses TRBV29-1 and TRBJ2-6; tentative D call: TRBD1 (5 bases). From germline, CDR1 is SQVTM and CDR2 ANQGSEA. This CDR3 spans 12 amino acids. V was cut by 7 bases and J by 4 bases, with 8 bases left in between. Here the CDR3 DNA reads TGCAGCGCCCGGACAGGGGCCAACGTCCTGACTTTC. Protein product: CSARTGANVLTF.

This clonotype was observed a handful of times. The rearrangement links TRBV29-1 to TRBJ2-2; 7 positions match TRBD2. J gave up 2 bases and V 3 bases, and 3 bases lay outside the gene matches. Germline lookup yields CDR1 SQVTM and CDR2 ANQGSEA. The CDR3 extends over 14 amino acids. This CDR3 reads CSVDGLDNTGELFF. CDR3 coding DNA: TGCAGCGTTGACGGACTAGACAACACCGGGGAGCTGTTTTTT.

This clonotype was found many times. The CDR3 spells CASSQTSGNTIYF. CDR3 sequence (DNA): TGCGCCAGCAGCCAAACATCTGGAAACACCATATATTTT. V gene TRBV4-3 combines with J gene TRBJ1-3; D gene uncertain. V lost 2 bases and J 1 base, leaving 3 bases between the germline ends. Germline CDR1 reads LGHNA; CDR2 reads YSLEER. This CDR3 region has 13 residues.

In this sample, this clonotype turned up many times. V usage is TRBV5-6 and J usage is TRBJ2-4; 7 bases align to TRBD2. CDR3 length: 13 residues. In germline, CDR1 is SGHDT, CDR2 YYEEEE. The V segment lost 4 bases and the J segment 6 bases; nucleotides outside the gene matches: 4. CDR3 nucleotides: TGTGCCAGCAGCCCACGCGGGAGAAACATTCAGTACTTC. It translates to CASSPRGRNIQYF.

This clonotype was seen more than once but under ten times. The gene calls are TRBV29-1 and TRBJ1-1, with D unresolved. The germline CDR1 and CDR2 sequences are SQVTM and ANQGSEA. CDR3 length: 12 amino acids. V lost 2 bases to trimming and J lost 11 bases, with 15 bases between them. The CDR3 reads CSVEKGGVEAFF. DNA for the CDR3: TGCAGCGTTGAAAAAGGCGGTGTGGAGGCTTTCTTT.

This chain links TRBV5-6 with TRBJ2-4, with 7 positions matching TRBD1. Germline CDR1 and CDR2: SGHDT and YYEEEE. V shed 0 bases, J shed 9 bases, and the junction held 12 bases outside the gene matches. The CDR3 sequence is 16 residues long. CDR3: CASSLGRTGEWSIQYF. CDR3 DNA sequence: TGTGCCAGCAGCTTGGGTCGGACAGGAGAATGGAGCATTCAGTACTTC.